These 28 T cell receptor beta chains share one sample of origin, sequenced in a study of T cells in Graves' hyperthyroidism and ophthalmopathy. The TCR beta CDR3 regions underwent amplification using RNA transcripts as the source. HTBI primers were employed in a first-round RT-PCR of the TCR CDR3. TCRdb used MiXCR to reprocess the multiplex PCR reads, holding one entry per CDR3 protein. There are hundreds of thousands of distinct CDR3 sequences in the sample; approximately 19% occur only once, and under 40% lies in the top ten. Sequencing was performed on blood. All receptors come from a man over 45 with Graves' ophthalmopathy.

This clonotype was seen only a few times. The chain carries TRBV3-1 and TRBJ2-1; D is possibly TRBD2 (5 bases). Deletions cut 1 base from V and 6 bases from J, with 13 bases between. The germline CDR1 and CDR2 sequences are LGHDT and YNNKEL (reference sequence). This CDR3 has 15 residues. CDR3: CASSQVTRTSNEQFF. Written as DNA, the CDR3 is TGTGCCAGCAGCCAAGTAACTAGGACGTCCAATGAGCAGTTCTTC.

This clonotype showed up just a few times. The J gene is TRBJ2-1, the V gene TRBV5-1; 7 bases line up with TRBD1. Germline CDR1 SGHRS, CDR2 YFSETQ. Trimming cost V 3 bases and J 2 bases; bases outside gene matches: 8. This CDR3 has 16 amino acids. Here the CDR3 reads CASSSFTGTAYNEQFF. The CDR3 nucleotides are TGCGCCAGCAGCTCATTCACCGGGACAGCCTACAATGAGCAGTTCTTC.

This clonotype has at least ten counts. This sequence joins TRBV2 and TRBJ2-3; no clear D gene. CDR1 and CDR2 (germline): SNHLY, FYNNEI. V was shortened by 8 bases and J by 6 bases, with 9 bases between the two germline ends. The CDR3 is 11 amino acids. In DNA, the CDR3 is TGTGCCAGCGGCAGCCTGGATACGCAGTATTTT. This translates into CASGSLDTQYF.

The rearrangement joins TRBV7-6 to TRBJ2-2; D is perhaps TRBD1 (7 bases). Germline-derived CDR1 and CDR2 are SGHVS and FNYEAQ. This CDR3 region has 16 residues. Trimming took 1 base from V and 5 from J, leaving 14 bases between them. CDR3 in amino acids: CASSLGEDRPTGELFF. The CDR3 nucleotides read TGTGCCAGCAGCTTAGGGGAGGACAGGCCAACCGGGGAGCTGTTTTTT.

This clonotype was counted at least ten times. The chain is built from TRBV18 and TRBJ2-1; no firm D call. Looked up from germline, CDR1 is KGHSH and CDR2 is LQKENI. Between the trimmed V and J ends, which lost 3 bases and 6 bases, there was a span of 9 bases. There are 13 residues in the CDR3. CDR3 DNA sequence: TGTGCCAGCTCACCGCGGCCCCCCAATGAGCAGTTCTTC. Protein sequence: CASSPRPPNEQFF.

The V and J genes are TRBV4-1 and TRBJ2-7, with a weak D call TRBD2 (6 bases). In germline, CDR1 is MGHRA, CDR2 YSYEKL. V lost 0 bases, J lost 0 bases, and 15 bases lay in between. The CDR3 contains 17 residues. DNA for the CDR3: TGCGCCAGCAGCCAAGAAGGAAGCGGGCTCAGCTCCTACGAGCAGTACTTC. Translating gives CASSQEGSGLSSYEQYF.

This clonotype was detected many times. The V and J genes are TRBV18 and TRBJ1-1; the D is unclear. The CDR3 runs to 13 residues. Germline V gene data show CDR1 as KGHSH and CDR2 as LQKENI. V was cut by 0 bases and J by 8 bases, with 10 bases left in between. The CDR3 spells CASSPPMTLEAFF. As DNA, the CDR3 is TGTGCCAGCTCACCACCAATGACGTTGGAAGCTTTCTTT.

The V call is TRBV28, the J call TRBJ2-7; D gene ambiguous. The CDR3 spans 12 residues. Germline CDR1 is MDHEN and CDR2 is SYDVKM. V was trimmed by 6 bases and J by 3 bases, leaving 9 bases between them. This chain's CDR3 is CASRSQLYEQYF. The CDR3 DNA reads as TGTGCCAGCAGATCCCAGCTCTACGAGCAGTACTTC. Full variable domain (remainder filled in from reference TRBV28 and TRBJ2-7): DVKVTQSSRYLVKRTGEKVFLECVQDMDHENMFWYRQDPGLGLRLIYFSYDVKMKEKGDIPEGYSVSREKKERFSLILESASTNQTSMYLCASRSQLYEQYFGPGTRLTVT.

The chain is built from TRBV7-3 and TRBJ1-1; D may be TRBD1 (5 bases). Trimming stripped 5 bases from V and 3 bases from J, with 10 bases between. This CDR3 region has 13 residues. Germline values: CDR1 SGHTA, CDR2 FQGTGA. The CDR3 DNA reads TGTGCCAGCAGCAAGGGGAGGGACACTGAAGCTTTCTTT. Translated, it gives CASSKGRDTEAFF.

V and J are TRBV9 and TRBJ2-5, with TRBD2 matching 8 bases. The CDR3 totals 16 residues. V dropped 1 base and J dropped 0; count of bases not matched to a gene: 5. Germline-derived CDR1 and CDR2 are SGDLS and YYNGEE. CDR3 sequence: CASSVRPGLDQETQYF. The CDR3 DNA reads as TGTGCCAGCAGCGTAAGGCCGGGACTAGACCAAGAGACCCAGTACTTC.

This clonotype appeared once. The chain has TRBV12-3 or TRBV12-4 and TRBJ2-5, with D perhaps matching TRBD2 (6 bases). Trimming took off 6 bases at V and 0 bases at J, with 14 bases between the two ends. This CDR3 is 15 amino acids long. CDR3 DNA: TGTGCCAGCAGCCCTCGGGCGGGGTACCAAGAGACCCAGTACTTC. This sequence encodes CASSPRAGYQETQYF.

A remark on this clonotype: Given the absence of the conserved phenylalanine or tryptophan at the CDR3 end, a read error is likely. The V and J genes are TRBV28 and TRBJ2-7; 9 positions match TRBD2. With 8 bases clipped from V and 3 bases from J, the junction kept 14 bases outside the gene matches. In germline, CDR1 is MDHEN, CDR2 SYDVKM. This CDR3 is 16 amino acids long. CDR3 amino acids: CASAMREGPPHYEQYL. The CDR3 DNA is TGTGCCAGCGCTATGCGGGAGGGCCCCCCCCACTACGAGCAGTACCTC.

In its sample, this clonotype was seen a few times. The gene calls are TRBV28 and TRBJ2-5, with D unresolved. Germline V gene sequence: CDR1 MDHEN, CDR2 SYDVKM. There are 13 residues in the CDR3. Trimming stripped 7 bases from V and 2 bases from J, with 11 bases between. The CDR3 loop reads CASNLGRQETQYF. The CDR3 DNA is TGTGCCAGCAACCTGGGCAGACAAGAGACCCAGTACTTC.

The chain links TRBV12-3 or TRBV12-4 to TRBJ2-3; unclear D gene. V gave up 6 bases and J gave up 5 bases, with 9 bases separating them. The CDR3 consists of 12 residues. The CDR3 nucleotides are TGTGCCAGCAGCAAGATCCTAGATACGCAGTATTTT. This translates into CASSKILDTQYF.

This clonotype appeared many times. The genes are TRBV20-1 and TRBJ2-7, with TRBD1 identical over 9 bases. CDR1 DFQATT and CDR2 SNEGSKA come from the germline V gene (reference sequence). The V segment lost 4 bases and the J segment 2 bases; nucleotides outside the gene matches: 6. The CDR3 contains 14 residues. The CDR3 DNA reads TGCAGTGCTACCGGACAGGGGATCGCCTACGAGCAGTACTTC. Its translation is CSATGQGIAYEQYF.

CDR3 residues: CASSHGGHYGYTF. CDR3 DNA sequence: TGTGCCAGCAGTCATGGGGGGCACTATGGCTACACCTTC. This rearrangement joins TRBV6-1 to TRBJ1-2, with a possible D match to TRBD1 (6 bases). The CDR3 consists of 13 residues. The germline CDR1 and CDR2 sequences are MNHNS and SASEGT. Between the trimmed V and J ends, which lost 5 bases and 3 bases, there was a span of 10 bases.

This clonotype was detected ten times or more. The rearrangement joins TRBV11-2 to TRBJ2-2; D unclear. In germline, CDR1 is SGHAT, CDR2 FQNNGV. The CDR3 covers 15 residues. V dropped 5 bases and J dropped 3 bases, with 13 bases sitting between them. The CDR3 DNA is TGTGCCAGCAGCCGAATGAGCGCGGACACCGGGGAGCTGTTTTTT. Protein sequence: CASSRMSADTGELFF. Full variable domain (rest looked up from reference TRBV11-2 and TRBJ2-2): EAGVAQSPRYKIIEKRQSVAFWCNPISGHATLYWYQQILGQGPKLLIQFQNNGVVDDSQLPKDRFSAERLKGVDSTLKIQPAKLEDSAVYLCASSRMSADTGELFFGEGSRLTVL.

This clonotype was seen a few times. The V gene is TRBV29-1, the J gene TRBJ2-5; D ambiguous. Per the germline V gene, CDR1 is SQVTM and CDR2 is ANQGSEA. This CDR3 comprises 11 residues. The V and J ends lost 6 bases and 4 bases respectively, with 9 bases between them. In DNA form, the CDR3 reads TGCAGCGTGCGGACGGGAGAGACCCAGTACTTC. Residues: CSVRTGETQYF.

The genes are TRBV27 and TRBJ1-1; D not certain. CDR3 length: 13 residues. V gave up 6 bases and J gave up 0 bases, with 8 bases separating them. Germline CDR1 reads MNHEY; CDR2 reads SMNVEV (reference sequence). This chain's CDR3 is CASRSHLNTEAFF. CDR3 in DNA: TGTGCCAGCAGATCCCATTTGAACACTGAAGCTTTCTTT.

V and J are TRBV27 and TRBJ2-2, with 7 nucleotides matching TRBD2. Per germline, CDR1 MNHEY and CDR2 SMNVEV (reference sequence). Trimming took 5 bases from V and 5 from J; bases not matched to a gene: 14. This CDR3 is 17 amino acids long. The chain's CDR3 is CASSQKSWASGTGELFF. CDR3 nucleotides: TGTGCCAGCAGTCAGAAATCGTGGGCTAGCGGTACCGGGGAGCTGTTTTTT.

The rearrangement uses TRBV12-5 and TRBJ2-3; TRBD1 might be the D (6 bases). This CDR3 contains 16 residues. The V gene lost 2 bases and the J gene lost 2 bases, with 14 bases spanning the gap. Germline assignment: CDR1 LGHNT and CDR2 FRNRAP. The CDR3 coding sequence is TGTGCTAGTGGTTTGTCGGCAGGGGTCCCCACAGATACGCAGTATTTT. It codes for CASGLSAGVPTDTQYF.

The CDR3 loop is CASSSGTSGTQKTQYF. In DNA, the CDR3 is TGCGCCAGCAGCTCGGGGACTAGCGGGACCCAGAAGACCCAGTACTTC. This chain uses TRBV5-1 with TRBJ2-5, with 13 bases aligning to TRBD2. The V and J ends lost 3 bases and 6 bases, in that order; junction bases with no gene match: 8. This CDR3 contains 16 residues. CDR1 is SGHRS and CDR2 is YFSETQ in the germline V gene.

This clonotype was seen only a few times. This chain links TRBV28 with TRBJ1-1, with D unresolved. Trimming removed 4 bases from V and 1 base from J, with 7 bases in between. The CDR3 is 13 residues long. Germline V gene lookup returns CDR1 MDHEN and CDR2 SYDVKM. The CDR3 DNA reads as TGTGCCAGCAGTTGGGTAGAGAACACTGAAGCTTTCTTT. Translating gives CASSWVENTEAFF.

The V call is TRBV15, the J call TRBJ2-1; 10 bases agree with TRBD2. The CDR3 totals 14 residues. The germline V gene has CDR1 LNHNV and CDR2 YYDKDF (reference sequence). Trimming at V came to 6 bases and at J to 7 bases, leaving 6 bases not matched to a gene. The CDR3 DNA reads TGTGCCACCAGTCCTAGCGGGAGTAGGAATGAGCAGTTCTTC. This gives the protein CATSPSGSRNEQFF. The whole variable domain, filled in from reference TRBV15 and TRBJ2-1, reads DAMVIQNPRYQVTQFGKPVTLSCSQTLNHNVMYWYQQKSSQAPKLLFHYYDKDFNNEADTPDNFQSRRPNTSFCFLDIRSPGLGDTAMYLCATSPSGSRNEQFFGPGTRLTVL.

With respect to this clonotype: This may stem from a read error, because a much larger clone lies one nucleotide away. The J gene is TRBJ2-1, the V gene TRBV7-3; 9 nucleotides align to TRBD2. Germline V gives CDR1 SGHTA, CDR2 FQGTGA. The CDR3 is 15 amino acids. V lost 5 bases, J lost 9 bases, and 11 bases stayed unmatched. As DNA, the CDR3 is TGTGCCAGCAGCGACCCGGGACCAGCGGGAGGTGAGCAGTTCTTC. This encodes CASSDPGPAGGEQFF.

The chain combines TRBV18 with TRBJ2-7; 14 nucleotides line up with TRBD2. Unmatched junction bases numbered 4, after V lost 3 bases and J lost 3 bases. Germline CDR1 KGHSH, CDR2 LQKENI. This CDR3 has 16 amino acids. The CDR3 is CASSPPGLAGVYEQYF. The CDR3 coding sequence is TGTGCCAGCTCACCCCCGGGACTAGCGGGAGTCTACGAGCAGTACTTC.

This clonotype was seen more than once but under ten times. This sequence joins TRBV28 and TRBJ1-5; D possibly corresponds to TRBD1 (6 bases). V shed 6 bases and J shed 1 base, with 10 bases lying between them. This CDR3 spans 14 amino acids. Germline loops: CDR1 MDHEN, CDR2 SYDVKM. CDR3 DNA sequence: TGTGCCAGCAGCCCCGACAGGAGCAATCAGCCCCAGCATTTT. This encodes CASSPDRSNQPQHF.

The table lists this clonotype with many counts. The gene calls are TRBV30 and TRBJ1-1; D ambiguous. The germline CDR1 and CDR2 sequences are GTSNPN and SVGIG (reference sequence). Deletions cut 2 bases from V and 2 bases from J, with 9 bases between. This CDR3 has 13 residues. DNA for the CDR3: TGTGCCTGGAGTTCCTCTCTTAACACTGAAGCTTTCTTT. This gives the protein CAWSSSLNTEAFF.